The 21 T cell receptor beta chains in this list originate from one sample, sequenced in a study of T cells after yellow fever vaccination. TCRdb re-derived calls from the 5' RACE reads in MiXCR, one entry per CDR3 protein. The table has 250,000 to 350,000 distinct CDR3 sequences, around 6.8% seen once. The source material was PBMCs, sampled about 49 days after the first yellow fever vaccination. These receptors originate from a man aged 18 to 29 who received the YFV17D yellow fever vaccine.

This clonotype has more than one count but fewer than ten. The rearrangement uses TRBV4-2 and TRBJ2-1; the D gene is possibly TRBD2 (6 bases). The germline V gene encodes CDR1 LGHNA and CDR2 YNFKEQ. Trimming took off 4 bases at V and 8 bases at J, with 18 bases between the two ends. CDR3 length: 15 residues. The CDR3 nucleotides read TGTGCCAGCAGCCCGGGTGGGGGGTCACATTATGAGCAGTTCTTC. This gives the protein CASSPGGGSHYEQFF.

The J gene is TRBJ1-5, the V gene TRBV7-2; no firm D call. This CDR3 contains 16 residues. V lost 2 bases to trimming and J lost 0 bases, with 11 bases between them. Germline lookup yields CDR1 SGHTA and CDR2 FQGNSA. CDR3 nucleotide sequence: TGTGCCAGCAGCTTATTATCGGGGTTTAGCAATCAGCCCCAGCATTTT. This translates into CASSLLSGFSNQPQHF.

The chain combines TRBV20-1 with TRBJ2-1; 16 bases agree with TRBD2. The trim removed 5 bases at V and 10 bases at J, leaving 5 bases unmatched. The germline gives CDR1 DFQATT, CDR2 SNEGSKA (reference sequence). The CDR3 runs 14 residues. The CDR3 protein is CSAGTSGGAGEQFF. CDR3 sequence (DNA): TGCAGTGCTGGGACTAGCGGGGGGGCTGGGGAGCAGTTCTTC.

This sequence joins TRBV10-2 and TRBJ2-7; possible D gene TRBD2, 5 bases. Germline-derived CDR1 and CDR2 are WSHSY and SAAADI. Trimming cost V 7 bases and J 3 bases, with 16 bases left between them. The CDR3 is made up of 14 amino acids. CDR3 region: CASKEASGNYEQYF. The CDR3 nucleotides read TGCGCCAGCAAGGAGGCCTCCGGGAACTACGAGCAGTACTTC.

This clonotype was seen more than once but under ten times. The CDR3 nucleotides read TGCAGTGCTAGGAGCGGGGGGCCTGGGGATACGCAGTATTTT. It yields the protein CSARSGGPGDTQYF. The V and J genes are TRBV20-1 and TRBJ2-3; TRBD2 matches 9 bases. The CDR3 runs to 14 residues. Per the germline V gene, CDR1 is DFQATT and CDR2 is SNEGSKA (reference sequence). V shed 3 bases and J 6 bases; nucleotides not matched to a gene: 7.

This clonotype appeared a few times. The CDR3: CASSQGVAGGGNEQFF. The CDR3 nucleotides are TGTGCCAGCAGCCAAGGGGTAGCGGGGGGCGGGAATGAGCAGTTCTTC. V is TRBV3-1 and J is TRBJ2-1; 10 bases align to TRBD2. Trimming cost V 1 base and J 7 bases; bases outside gene matches: 7. The CDR3 spans 16 residues. CDR1 LGHDT and CDR2 YNNKEL come from the germline V gene (reference sequence).

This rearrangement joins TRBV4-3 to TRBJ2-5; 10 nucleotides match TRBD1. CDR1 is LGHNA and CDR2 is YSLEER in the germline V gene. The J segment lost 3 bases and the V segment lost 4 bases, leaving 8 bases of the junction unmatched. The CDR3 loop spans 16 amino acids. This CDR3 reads CASSPRRGTGEETQYF. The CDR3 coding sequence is TGCGCCAGCAGCCCTCGACGGGGGACAGGGGAAGAGACCCAGTACTTC.

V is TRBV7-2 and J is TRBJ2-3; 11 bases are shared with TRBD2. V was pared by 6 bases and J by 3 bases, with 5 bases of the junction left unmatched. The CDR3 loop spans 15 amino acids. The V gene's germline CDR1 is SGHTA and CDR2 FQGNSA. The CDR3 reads CASRIAGGPTDTQYF. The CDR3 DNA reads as TGTGCCAGCAGGATAGCGGGGGGGCCAACAGATACGCAGTATTTT.

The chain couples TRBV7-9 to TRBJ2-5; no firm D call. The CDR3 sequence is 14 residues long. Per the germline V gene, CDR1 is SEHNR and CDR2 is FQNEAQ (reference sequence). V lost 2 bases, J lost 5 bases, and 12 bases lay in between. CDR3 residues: CASSLRDHWETQYF. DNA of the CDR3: TGTGCCAGCAGCTTAAGGGATCATTGGGAGACCCAGTACTTC.

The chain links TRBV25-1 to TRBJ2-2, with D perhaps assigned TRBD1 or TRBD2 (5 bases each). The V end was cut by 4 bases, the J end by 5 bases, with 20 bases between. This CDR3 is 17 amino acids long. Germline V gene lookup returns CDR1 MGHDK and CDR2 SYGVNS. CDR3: CASSGFETGTVTGELFF. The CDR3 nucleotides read TGTGCCAGCAGTGGGTTTGAAACGGGGACCGTTACCGGGGAGCTGTTTTTT.

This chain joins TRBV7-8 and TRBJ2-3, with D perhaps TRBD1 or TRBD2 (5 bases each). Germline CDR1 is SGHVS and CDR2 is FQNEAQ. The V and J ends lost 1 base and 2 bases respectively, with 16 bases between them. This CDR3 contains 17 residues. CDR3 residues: CASSLVFHRGPTDTQYF. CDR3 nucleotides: TGTGCCAGCAGCTTAGTTTTCCACCGGGGCCCCACAGATACGCAGTATTTT.

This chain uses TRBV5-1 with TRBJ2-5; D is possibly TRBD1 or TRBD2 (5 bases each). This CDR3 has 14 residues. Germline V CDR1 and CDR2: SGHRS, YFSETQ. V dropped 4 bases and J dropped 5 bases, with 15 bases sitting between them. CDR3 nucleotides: TGCGCCAGCAGCCTGGGACCTACGGAGGAGACCCAGTACTTC. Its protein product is CASSLGPTEETQYF.

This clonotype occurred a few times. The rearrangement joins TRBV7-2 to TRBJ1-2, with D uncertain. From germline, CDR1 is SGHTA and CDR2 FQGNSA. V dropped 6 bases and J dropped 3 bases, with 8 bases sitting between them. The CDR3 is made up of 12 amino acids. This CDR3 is CASRRADYGYTF. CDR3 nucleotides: TGTGCCAGCAGGAGGGCAGACTATGGCTACACCTTC. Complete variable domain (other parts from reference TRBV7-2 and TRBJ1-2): GAGVSQSPSNKVTEKGKDVELRCDPISGHTALYWYRQSLGQGLEFLIYFQGNSAPDKSGLPSDRFSAERTGGSVSTLTIQRTQQEDSAVYLCASRRADYGYTFGSGTRLTVV.

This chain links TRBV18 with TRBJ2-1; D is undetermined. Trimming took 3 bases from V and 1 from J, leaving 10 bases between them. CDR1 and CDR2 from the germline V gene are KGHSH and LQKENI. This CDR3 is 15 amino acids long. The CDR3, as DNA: TGTGCCAGCTCACCTTCCTCTAAGTCCTACAATGAGCAGTTCTTC. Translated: CASSPSSKSYNEQFF.

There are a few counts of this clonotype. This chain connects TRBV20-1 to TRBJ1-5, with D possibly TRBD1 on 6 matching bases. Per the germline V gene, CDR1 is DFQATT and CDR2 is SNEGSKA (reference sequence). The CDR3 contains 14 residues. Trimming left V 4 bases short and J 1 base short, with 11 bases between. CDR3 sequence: CSAKQGLSNQPQHF. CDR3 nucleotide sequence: TGCAGTGCTAAACAGGGACTAAGCAATCAGCCCCAGCATTTT.

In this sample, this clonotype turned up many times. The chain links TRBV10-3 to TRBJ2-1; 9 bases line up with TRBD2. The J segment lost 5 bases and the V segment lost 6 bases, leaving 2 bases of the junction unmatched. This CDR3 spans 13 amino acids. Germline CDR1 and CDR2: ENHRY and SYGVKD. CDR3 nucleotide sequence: TGTGCCATCAGCAGCGGGGGGAACAATGAGCAGTTCTTC. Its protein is CAISSGGNNEQFF.

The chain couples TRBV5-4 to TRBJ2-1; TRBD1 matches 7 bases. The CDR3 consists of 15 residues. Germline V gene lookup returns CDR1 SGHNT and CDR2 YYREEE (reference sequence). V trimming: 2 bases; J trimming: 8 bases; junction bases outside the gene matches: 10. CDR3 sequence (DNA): TGTGCCAGCAGCTTTGGAGACAGGGAGTTGGATGAGCAGTTCTTC. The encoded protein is CASSFGDRELDEQFF.

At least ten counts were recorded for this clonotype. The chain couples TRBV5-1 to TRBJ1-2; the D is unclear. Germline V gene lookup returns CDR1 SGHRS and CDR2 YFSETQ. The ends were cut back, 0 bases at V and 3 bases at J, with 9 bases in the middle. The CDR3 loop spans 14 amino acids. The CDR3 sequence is CASSLGHGYYGYTF. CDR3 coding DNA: TGCGCCAGCAGCTTGGGGCATGGCTACTATGGCTACACCTTC.

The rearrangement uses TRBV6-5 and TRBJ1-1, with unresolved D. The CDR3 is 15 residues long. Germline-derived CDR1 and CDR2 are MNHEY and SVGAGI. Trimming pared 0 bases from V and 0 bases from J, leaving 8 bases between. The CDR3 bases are TGTGCCAGCAGTTACTCGGGGTTAATGAACACTGAAGCTTTCTTT. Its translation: CASSYSGLMNTEAFF.

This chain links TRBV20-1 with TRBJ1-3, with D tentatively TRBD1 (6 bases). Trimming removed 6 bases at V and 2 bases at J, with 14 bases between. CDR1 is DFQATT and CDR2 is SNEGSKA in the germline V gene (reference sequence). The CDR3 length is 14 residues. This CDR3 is CSAGRGGTGNTIYF. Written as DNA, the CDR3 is TGCAGTGCGGGCAGGGGAGGAACTGGAAACACCATATATTTT.

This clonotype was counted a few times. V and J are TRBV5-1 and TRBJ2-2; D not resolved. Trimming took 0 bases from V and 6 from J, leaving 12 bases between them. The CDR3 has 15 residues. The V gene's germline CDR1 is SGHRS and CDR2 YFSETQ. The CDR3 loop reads CASSLGRINPGELFF. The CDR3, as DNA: TGCGCCAGCAGCTTGGGCAGGATAAATCCCGGGGAGCTGTTTTTT.